This T cell receptor (beta chain) was found in a study of read filtering for tumor transcriptome and immune sequencing. Study context: Per sample, TCR-region reads ranged about 3.5 to 11 million by IR-seq, about 85 to 1,400 by RNA-seq.

Findings and caveats of the study: Correlation between methods rose after single-read clonotypes were removed. The sorted CD138-negative fraction was a mixed bone marrow immune population, not purified T cells. Even smaller IR-seq throughput identified most shared clonotypes.

CDR3 length: 15 residues. The germline gives CDR1 LGHNA, CDR2 YNFKEQ. This library used around 400 ng RNA and molecular barcoded adaptors spanning alpha/delta and beta/gamma chains. TCRdb passed the reads through MiXCR, listing each CDR3 protein once. The table shows tens of thousands of distinct CDR3 sequences, with roughly 13% occurring only once. This clonotype has a count of ten or more. Its target is unknown. Compared with germline, one end of the junction differs, possibly owing to a read error. This receptor was obtained from a donor aged 40 or over with multiple myeloma. The V call is TRBV4-2, the J call TRBJ2-1; D not resolved. The sample taken for sequencing was a population of CD138-negative cells sorted from bone marrow. The CDR3 DNA follows: TGCGCCAGCAGCCAAGACGATAGCTCCTACAATGAGCAGTTCTTC. Translated, it gives CASSQDDSSYNEQFF.